These 2 T cell receptor beta chains came from one sample sequenced in a study of CD8+ T cells in alopecia areata. Treatment reported: oral pan-JAK inhibitor, 5-10 mg twice daily. As the sequencing template, cDNA was produced by extracting RNA and reverse transcribing it. Here immunoSEQ multiplex PCR was the method, and the copy in TCRdb shows in-frame clones only, minus some. The table lists more than 90,000 clones, roughly three fifths of them singletons. The sequencing here drew on CD8+ T cells sorted from blood, taken at approximately week 61, from a patient treated with tofacitinib. The receptor source for this set is a human donor with alopecia areata.

The V call is TRBV6-5, the J call TRBJ2-2; D is uncertain. V was pared by 1 base and J by 6 bases, with 9 bases between. In germline, CDR1 is MNHEY, CDR2 SVGAGI. The CDR3 runs 14 residues. CDR3 DNA: TGTGCCAGCAGTTACTATCGAAAGGCCGGGGAGCTGTTTTTT. Translating gives CASSYYRKAGELFF.

This clone occurred a few times. This chain uses TRBV7-9 with TRBJ2-1; 8 positions match TRBD2. Trimming cost V 4 bases and J 0 bases; bases outside gene matches: 5. CDR1 is SEHNR, CDR2 FQNEAQ, per germline (reference sequence). CDR3 size: 16 residues. The CDR3 DNA reads as TGTGCCAGCAGCTACCCGGCGGGGGGCTCCTACAATGAGCAGTTCTTC. It codes for CASSYPAGGSYNEQFF.